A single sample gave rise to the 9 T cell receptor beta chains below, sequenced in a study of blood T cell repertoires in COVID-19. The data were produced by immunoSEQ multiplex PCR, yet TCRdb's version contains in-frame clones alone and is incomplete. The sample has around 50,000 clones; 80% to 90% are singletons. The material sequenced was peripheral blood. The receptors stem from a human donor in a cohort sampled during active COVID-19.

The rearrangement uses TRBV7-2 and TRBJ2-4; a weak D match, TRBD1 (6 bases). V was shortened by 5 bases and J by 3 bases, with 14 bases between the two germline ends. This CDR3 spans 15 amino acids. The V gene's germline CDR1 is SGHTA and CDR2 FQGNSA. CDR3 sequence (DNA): TGTGCCAGCAGCCCGGGGACATCCGGCAAAAACATTCAGTACTTC. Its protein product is CASSPGTSGKNIQYF.

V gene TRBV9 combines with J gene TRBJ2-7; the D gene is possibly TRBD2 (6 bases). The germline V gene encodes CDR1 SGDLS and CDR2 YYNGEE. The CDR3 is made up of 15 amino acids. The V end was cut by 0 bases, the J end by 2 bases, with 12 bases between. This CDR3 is CASSVAGTSTYEQYF. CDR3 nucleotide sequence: TGTGCCAGCAGCGTAGCAGGGACTTCGACCTACGAGCAGTACTTC.

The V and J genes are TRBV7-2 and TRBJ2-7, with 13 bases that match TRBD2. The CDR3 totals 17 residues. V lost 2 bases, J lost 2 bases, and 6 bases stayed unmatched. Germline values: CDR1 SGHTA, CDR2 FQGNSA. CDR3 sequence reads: CASSLTSGRDLPYEQYF. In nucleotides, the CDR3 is TGTGCCAGCAGCTTAACTAGCGGGAGGGACCTTCCCTACGAGCAGTACTTC.

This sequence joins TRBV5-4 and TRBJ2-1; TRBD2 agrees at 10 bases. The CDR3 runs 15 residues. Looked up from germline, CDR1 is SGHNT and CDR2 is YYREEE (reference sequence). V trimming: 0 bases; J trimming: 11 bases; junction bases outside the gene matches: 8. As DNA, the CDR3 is TGTGCCAGCAGCTTGGCCCGGGCTAGCGGGAGTAAGCAGTTCTTC. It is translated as CASSLARASGSKQFF.

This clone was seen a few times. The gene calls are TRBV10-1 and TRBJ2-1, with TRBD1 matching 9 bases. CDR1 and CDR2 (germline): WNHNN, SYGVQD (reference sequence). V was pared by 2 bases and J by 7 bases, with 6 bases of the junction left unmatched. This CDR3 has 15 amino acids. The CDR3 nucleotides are TGCGCCAGCAGTGAGGACAGGGGGTATAGGAATGAGCAGTTCTTC. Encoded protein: CASSEDRGYRNEQFF.

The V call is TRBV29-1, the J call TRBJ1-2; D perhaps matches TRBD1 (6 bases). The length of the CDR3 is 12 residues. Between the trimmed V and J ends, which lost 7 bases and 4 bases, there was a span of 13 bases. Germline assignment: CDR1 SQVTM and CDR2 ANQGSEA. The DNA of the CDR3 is TGCAGCGCCTCGACAGGATTCTATGGCTACACCTTC. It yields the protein CSASTGFYGYTF.

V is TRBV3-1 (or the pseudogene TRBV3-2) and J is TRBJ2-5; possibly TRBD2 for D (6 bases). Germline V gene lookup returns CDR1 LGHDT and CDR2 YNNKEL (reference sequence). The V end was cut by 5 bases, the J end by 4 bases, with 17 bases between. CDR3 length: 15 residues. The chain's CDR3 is CASSYHLNGGETQYF. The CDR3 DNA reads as TGTGCCAGCAGCTACCACCTAAACGGGGGAGAGACCCAGTACTTC.

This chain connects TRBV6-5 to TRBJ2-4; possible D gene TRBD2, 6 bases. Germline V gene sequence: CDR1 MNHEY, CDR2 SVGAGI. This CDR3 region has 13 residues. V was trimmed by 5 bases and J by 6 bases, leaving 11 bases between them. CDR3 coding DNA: TGTGCCAGCAGTCCGGGACTTCTAAACATTCAGTACTTC. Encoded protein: CASSPGLLNIQYF.

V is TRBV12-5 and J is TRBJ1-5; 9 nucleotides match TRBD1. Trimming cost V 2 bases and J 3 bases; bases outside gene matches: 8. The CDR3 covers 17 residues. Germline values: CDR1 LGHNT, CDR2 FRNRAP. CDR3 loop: CASGLRFGDRVNQPQHF. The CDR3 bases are TGTGCTAGTGGTTTGAGGTTCGGGGACAGGGTCAATCAGCCCCAGCATTTT.